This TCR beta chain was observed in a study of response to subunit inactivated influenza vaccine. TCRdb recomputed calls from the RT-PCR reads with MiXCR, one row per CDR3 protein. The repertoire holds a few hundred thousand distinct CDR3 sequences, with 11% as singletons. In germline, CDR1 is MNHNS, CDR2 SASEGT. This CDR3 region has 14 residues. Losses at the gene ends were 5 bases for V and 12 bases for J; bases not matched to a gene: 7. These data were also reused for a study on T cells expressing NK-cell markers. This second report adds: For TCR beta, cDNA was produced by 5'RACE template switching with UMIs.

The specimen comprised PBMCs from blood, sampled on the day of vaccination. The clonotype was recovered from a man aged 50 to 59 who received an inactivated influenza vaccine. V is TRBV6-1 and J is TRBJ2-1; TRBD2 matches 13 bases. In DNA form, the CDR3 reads TGTGCCAGCAGTCTCTCCCGGACTAGCGGGGGGCAGTTCTTC. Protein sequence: CASSLSRTSGGQFF.